This passage covers 21 T cell receptor beta chains from one sample sequenced in a study of blood T cell repertoires in COVID-19. Clones were read by immunoSEQ multiplex PCR, and TCRdb kept only the in-frame ones, dropping some. This sample has some 200,000 clones, with approximately 75% found just once. Sequenced material: PBMCs or T cells enriched from blood (not recorded which). The source is a middle-aged man who had recovered from COVID-19.

The V call is TRBV12-5, the J call TRBJ1-3; D unresolved. Trimming shortened V by 2 bases and J by 1 base, and 6 bases separated the two germline ends. Germline CDR1 and CDR2: LGHNT and FRNRAP. The CDR3 spans 14 residues. The CDR3 sequence is CASGLKTSGNTIYF. For the CDR3, the DNA is TGTGCTAGTGGTTTGAAGACATCTGGAAACACCATATATTTT.

The chain joins TRBV2 to TRBJ2-7; maybe TRBD2 (5 bases). V shed 7 bases and J shed 3 bases, with 13 bases lying between them. Germline V CDR1 and CDR2: SNHLY, FYNNEI. This CDR3 has 13 amino acids. The CDR3 here is CASTEVGGYEQYF. DNA for the CDR3: TGTGCCAGCACCGAGGTCGGAGGCTACGAGCAGTACTTC.

The chain is built from TRBV29-1 and TRBJ2-7; 9 bases line up with TRBD1. This CDR3 has 12 amino acids. Germline-derived CDR1 and CDR2 are SQVTM and ANQGSEA. V was clipped by 6 bases and J by 6 bases; unmatched bases: 6. The CDR3 loop reads CSVRTGGAEQYF. CDR3 nucleotides: TGCAGCGTGCGAACAGGGGGCGCCGAGCAGTACTTC.

This chain links TRBV6-4 with TRBJ2-3; tentative D call: TRBD1 (6 bases). Germline V gives CDR1 MRHNA, CDR2 SNTAGT. Between the trimmed V and J ends, which lost 4 bases and 5 bases, there was a span of 10 bases. The CDR3 is 13 residues long. The CDR3: CASSGGPGDTQYF. Here the CDR3 DNA reads TGTGCCAGCAGTGGGGGGCCGGGAGATACGCAGTATTTT.

The chain combines TRBV5-1 with TRBJ1-6, with TRBD1 as a possible D gene (5 bases). CDR3 length: 17 residues. The germline V gene has CDR1 SGHRS and CDR2 YFSETQ. The V end lost 0 bases, the J end lost 10 bases, and 20 bases lay between the germline ends. The CDR3 region has the DNA TGCGCCAGCAGCTTGGATGCAGGGTTAAACAGTAGGTCACCCCTCCACTTT. Protein product: CASSLDAGLNSRSPLHF.

The chain links TRBV15 to TRBJ1-1; 9 positions match TRBD1. This CDR3 has 18 residues. CDR1 is LNHNV, CDR2 YYDKDF, per germline (reference sequence). V was pared by 1 base and J by 11 bases, with 20 bases of the junction left unmatched. This CDR3 reads CATSRVQGQGYAKYVAFF. CDR3 DNA sequence: TGTGCCACCAGCAGAGTCCAAGGACAGGGGTACGCGAAATACGTGGCTTTCTTT.

This clone appeared a few times. V gene TRBV20-1 combines with J gene TRBJ1-1; no clear D. V was pared by 6 bases and J by 3 bases, with 8 bases between. The CDR3 contains 11 residues. The V gene's germline CDR1 is DFQATT and CDR2 SNEGSKA (reference sequence). CDR3 loop: CSARRDTEAFF. In nucleotides, the CDR3 is TGCAGTGCAAGGCGGGACACTGAAGCTTTCTTT.

The chain carries TRBV18 and TRBJ1-1; the match to TRBD1 covers 11 bases. The CDR3 consists of 16 residues. The V segment lost 3 bases and the J segment 0 bases; nucleotides outside the gene matches: 3. CDR1 is KGHSH and CDR2 is LQKENI in the germline V gene. DNA of the CDR3: TGTGCCAGCTCACCCCGGGACAGGGGGTTGAACACTGAAGCTTTCTTT. It yields the protein CASSPRDRGLNTEAFF.

The gene calls are TRBV18 and TRBJ2-6; D might be TRBD1 (6 bases). Trimming shortened V by 6 bases and J by 2 bases, and 11 bases separated the two germline ends. This CDR3 is 15 amino acids long. Germline CDR1 is KGHSH and CDR2 is LQKENI. The CDR3 coding sequence is TGTGCCAGCTCTAACAACAGGGCTGGGGCCAACGTCCTGACTTTC. It is translated as CASSNNRAGANVLTF. The full variable domain, completed using reference TRBV18 and TRBJ2-6, is NAGVMQNPRHLVRRRGQEARLRCSPMKGHSHVYWYRQLPEEGLKFMVYLQKENIIDESGMPKERFSAEFPKEGPSILRIQQVVRGDSAAYFCASSNNRAGANVLTFGAGSRLTVL.

This chain links TRBV7-2 with TRBJ2-7; D call uncertain. The CDR3 extends over 14 amino acids. The germline V gene encodes CDR1 SGHTA and CDR2 FQGNSA. The V end was cut by 1 base, the J end by 1 base, with 8 bases between. As DNA, the CDR3 is TGTGCCAGCAGCTTAGTTAAGCCTTCCTACGAGCAGTACTTC. This encodes CASSLVKPSYEQYF. The full variable domain, completed using reference TRBV7-2 and TRBJ2-7, is GAGVSQSPSNKVTEKGKDVELRCDPISGHTALYWYRQSLGQGLEFLIYFQGNSAPDKSGLPSDRFSAERTGGSVSTLTIQRTQQEDSAVYLCASSLVKPSYEQYFGPGTRLTVT.

The rearrangement uses TRBV7-6 and TRBJ1-2; 7 bases fit TRBD1. Germline V lookup: CDR1 SGHVS, CDR2 FNYEAQ. The V and J ends lost 5 bases and 7 bases, in that order; junction bases with no gene match: 10. This CDR3 has 14 amino acids. CDR3 loop: CASSRTPGGSGYTF. The DNA of the CDR3 is TGTGCCAGCAGCCGAACCCCAGGGGGATCTGGCTACACCTTC.

This clone was seen a single time. This chain connects TRBV11-1 to TRBJ2-1, with 8 bases lining up with TRBD2. The V and J ends lost 5 bases and 4 bases, in that order; junction bases with no gene match: 10. Germline loops: CDR1 SGHAT, CDR2 FQDESV (reference sequence). The CDR3 is 16 amino acids. The CDR3 nucleotides read TGTGCCAGCAGCCCACATACTAGCGGCGATTACAATGAGCAGTTCTTC. As protein: CASSPHTSGDYNEQFF.

In its sample, this clone was seen many times. The gene calls are TRBV24-1 and TRBJ2-2; D remains unclear. This CDR3 is 13 amino acids long. V lost 4 bases and J lost 6, with 8 bases in between. Germline-derived CDR1 and CDR2 are KGHDR and SFDVKD. In nucleotides, the CDR3 is TGTGCCACCAGTGAGCTCAGGTCCGGGGAGCTGTTTTTT. It yields the protein CATSELRSGELFF.

J is TRBJ1-5 and V is TRBV7-8, with D possibly matching TRBD1 (5 bases). Between the trimmed V and J ends, which lost 5 bases and 5 bases, there was a span of 10 bases. CDR1 is SGHVS, CDR2 FQNEAQ, per germline. The CDR3 has 13 residues. The chain's CDR3 is CASSKQVDQPQHF. CDR3 nucleotides: TGTGCCAGCAGCAAACAGGTTGATCAGCCCCAGCATTTT.

As concerns this clone: This specimen includes other DNA sequences encoding the same CDR3. This sequence joins TRBV5-4 and TRBJ2-2, with a possible D match to TRBD1 (5 bases). CDR3 length equals 13 residues. Germline CDR1 SGHNT, CDR2 YYREEE (reference sequence). V lost 0 bases and J 6 bases, leaving 6 bases between the germline ends. CDR3 residues: CASSLEGAGELFF. The CDR3 nucleotides are TGTGCCAGCAGCTTGGAAGGGGCCGGGGAGCTGTTTTTT.

The chain carries TRBV5-6 and TRBJ2-1; the match to TRBD2 covers 11 bases. V shed 4 bases, J shed 0 bases, and the junction held 9 bases outside the gene matches. The length of the CDR3 is 18 residues. Germline V gene lookup returns CDR1 SGHDT and CDR2 YYEEEE. In DNA, the CDR3 is TGTGCCAGCAGCCCCGCCTCTAGCGGGGGGAGCTCCTACAATGAGCAGTTCTTC. This encodes CASSPASSGGSSYNEQFF.

V is TRBV9 and J is TRBJ1-3; D is ambiguous. Trimming left V 2 bases short and J 0 bases short, with 6 bases between. The CDR3 spans 14 residues. Germline CDR1 SGDLS, CDR2 YYNGEE. CDR3 amino acids: CASSVSVSGNTIYF. CDR3 bases: TGTGCCAGCAGCGTGTCAGTCTCTGGAAACACCATATATTTT.

This clone was seen more than once but under ten times. V gene TRBV5-1 combines with J gene TRBJ1-5, with 8 bases that match TRBD1. The CDR3 runs to 14 residues. The germline CDR1 and CDR2 sequences are SGHRS and YFSETQ. V gave up 5 bases and J gave up 6 bases; unmatched junction bases: 7. The CDR3 nucleotides are TGCGCCAGCAGACGCGAGACAGGGGTTCAGCCCCAGCATTTT. Translating it yields CASRRETGVQPQHF. Full variable domain (remainder filled in from reference TRBV5-1 and TRBJ1-5): KAGVTQTPRYLIKTRGQQVTLSCSPISGHRSVSWYQQTPGQGLQFLFEYFSETQRNKGNFPGRFSGRQFSNSRSEMNVSTLELGDSALYLCASRRETGVQPQHFGDGTRLSIL.

The chain employs TRBV30 and TRBJ1-5; D might be TRBD1 (6 bases). Germline V gives CDR1 GTSNPN, CDR2 SVGIG (reference sequence). The CDR3 extends over 14 amino acids. The ends were cut back, 3 bases at V and 3 bases at J, with 12 bases in the middle. The CDR3 nucleotides are TGTGCCTGGAGAGAACAGGGTGTCAATCAGCCCCAGCATTTT. Protein: CAWREQGVNQPQHF.

J is TRBJ2-1 and V is TRBV7-6; TRBD1 might be the D (5 bases). Germline V gene sequence: CDR1 SGHVS, CDR2 FNYEAQ. V shed 5 bases and J shed 6 bases, with 14 bases lying between them. This CDR3 region has 14 residues. The CDR3 loop reads CASSAQQEPNEQFF. The CDR3 nucleotides read TGTGCCAGCAGCGCCCAACAGGAGCCCAATGAGCAGTTCTTC.

This clone was counted only a few times. At one end the junction does not follow the germline gene, possibly because of a read error. The J gene is TRBJ2-3, the V gene TRBV28, with 14 bases matching TRBD2. The V gene's germline CDR1 is MDHEN and CDR2 SYDVKM. The CDR3 length is 16 residues. CDR3 DNA sequence: TGTGCCAGCAGAATCGGGACTAGCGGGAGCACTGATACGCAGTATTTT. As protein: CASRIGTSGSTDTQYF.